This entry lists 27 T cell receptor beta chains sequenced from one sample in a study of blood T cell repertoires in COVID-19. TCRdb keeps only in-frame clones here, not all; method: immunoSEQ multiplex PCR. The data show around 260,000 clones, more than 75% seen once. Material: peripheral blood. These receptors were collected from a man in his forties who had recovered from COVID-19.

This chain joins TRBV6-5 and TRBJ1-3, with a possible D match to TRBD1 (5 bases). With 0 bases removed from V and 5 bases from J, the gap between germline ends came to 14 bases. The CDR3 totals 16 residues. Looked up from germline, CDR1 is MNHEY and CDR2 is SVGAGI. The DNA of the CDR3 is TGTGCCAGCAGTTACTCGAAAACGGGGGGAAGAAACACCATATATTTT. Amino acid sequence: CASSYSKTGGRNTIYF.

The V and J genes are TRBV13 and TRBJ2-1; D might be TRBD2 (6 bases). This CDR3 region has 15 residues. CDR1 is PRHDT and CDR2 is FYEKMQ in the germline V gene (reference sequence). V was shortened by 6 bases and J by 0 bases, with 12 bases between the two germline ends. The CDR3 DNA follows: TGTGCCAGCAGTCAACGGGGGAGCTCCTACAATGAGCAGTTCTTC. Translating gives CASSQRGSSYNEQFF.

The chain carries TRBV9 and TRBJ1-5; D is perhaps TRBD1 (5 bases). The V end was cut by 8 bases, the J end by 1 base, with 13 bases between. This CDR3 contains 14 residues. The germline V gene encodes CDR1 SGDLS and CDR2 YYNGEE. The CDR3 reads CARRGTPSNQPQHF. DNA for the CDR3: TGTGCCAGACGGGGGACCCCCAGCAATCAGCCCCAGCATTTT.

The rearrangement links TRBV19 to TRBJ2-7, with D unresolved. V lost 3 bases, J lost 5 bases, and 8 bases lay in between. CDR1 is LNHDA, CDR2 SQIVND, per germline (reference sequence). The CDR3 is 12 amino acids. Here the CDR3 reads CASSISRDEQYF. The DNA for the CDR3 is TGTGCCAGTAGTATTTCCCGGGACGAGCAGTACTTC.

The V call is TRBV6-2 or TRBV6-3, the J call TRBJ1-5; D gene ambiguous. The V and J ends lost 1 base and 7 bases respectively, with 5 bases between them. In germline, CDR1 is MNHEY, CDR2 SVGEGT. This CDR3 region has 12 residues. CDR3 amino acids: CASSYFLQPQHF. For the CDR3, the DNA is TGTGCCAGCAGTTACTTTCTACAGCCCCAGCATTTT.

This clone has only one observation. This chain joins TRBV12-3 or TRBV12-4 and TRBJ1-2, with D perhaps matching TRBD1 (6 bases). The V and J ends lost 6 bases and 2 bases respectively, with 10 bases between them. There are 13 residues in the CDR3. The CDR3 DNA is TGTGCCAGCAGCCCTCAGGGGAACTATGGCTACACCTTC. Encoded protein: CASSPQGNYGYTF.

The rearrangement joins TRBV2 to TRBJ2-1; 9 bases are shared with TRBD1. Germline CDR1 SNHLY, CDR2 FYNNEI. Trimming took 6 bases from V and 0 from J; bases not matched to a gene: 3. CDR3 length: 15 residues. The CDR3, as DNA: TGTGCCAGCAGGCTGACAGGGGGCTCCTACAATGAGCAGTTCTTC. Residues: CASRLTGGSYNEQFF.

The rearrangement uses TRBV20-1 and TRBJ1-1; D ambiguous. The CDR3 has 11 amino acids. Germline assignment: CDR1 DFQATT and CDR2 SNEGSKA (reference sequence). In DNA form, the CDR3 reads TGCAGGCCCGGGTCCCAGTTTGAAGCTTTCTTT. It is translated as CRPGSQFEAFF.

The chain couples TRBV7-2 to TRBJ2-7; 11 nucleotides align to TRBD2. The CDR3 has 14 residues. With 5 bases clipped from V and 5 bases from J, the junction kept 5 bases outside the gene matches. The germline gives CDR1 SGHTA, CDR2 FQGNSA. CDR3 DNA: TGTGCCAGCAGCCGTAGCGGGAGGGGGGACGAGCAGTACTTC. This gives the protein CASSRSGRGDEQYF.

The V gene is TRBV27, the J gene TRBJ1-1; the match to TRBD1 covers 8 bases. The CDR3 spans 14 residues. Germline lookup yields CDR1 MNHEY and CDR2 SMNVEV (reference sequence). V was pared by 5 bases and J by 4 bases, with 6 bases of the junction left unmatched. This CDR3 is CASSPWTGSTEAFF. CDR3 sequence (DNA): TGTGCCAGCAGTCCCTGGACAGGGAGCACTGAAGCTTTCTTT.

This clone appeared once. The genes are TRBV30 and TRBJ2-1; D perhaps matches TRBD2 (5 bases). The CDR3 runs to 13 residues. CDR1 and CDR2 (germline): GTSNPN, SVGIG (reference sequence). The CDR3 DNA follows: TGTGGCTTGTCCGGGATTGGGTACAATGAGCAGTTCTTC. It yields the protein CGLSGIGYNEQFF.

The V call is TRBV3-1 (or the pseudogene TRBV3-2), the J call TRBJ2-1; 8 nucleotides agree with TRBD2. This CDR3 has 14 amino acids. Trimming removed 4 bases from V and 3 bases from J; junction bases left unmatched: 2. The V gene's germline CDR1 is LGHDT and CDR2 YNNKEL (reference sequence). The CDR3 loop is CASSRLANYNEQFF. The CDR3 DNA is TGTGCCAGCAGCCGACTAGCGAACTACAATGAGCAGTTCTTC.

CDR3 loop: CASSSYDRGEGYTF. The CDR3 DNA sequence: TGTGCCAGCAGTTCCTACGACAGGGGCGAGGGCTACACCTTC. This rearrangement joins TRBV27 to TRBJ1-2; 8 bases align to TRBD1. The length of the CDR3 is 14 residues. With V trimmed by 4 bases and J by 8 bases, 9 bases remained unmatched. Germline V gene data show CDR1 as MNHEY and CDR2 as SMNVEV (reference sequence).

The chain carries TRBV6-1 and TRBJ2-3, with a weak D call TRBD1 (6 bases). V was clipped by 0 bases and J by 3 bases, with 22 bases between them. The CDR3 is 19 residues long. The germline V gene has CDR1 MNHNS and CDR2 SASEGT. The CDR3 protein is CASSEARFSTGTKTDTQYF. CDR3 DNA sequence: TGTGCCAGCAGTGAAGCGAGGTTTTCGACAGGAACGAAGACAGATACGCAGTATTTT.

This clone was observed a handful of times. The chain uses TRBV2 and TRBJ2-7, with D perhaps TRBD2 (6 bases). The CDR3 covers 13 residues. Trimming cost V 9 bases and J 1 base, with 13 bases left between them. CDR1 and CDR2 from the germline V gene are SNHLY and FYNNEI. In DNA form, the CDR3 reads TGTGCCAGGTCAACTAGCCGTTCCTACGAGCAGTACTTC. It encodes CARSTSRSYEQYF.

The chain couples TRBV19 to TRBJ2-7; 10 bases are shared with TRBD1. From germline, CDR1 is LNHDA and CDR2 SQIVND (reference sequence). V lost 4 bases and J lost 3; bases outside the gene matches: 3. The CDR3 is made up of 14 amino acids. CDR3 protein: CASSKGQGYYEQYF. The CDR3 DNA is TGTGCCAGTAGTAAGGGACAGGGGTACTACGAGCAGTACTTC.

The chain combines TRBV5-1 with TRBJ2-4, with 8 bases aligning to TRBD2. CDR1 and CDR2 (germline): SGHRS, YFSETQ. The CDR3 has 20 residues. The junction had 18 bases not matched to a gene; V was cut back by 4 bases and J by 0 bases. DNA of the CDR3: TGCGCCAGCAGCCCGGGAGAGGGGGATTTAGCGGGACTAGCCAAAAACATTCAGTACTTC. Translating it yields CASSPGEGDLAGLAKNIQYF. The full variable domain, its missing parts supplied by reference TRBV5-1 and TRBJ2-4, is KAGVTQTPRYLIKTRGQQVTLSCSPISGHRSVSWYQQTPGQGLQFLFEYFSETQRNKGNFPGRFSGRQFSNSRSEMNVSTLELGDSALYLCASSPGEGDLAGLAKNIQYFGAGTRLSVL.

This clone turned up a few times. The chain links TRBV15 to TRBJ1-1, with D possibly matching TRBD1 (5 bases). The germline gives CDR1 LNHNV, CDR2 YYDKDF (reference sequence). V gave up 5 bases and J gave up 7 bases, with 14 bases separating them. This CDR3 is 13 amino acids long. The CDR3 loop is CATSWRQNGEAFF. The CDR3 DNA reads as TGTGCCACCAGCTGGCGACAGAACGGTGAAGCTTTCTTT.

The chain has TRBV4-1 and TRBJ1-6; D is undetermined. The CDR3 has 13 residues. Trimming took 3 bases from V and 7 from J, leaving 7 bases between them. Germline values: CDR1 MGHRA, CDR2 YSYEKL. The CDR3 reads CASSHPLNSPLHF. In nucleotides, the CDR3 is TGCGCCAGCAGCCATCCCTTAAATTCACCCCTCCACTTT.

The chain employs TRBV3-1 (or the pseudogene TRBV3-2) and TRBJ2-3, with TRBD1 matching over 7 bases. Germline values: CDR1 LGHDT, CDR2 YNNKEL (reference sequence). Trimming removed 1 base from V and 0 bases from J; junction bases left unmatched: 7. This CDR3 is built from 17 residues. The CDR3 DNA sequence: TGTGCCAGCAGCCAAGTGCCCGGGACAGAGAGCACAGATACGCAGTATTTT. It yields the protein CASSQVPGTESTDTQYF.

In DNA, the CDR3 is TGTGCCAGCAGCACAACAGGGACTAGCGGGGGGACGAACGAGCAGTACTTC. This gives the protein CASSTTGTSGGTNEQYF. The chain uses TRBV9 and TRBJ2-7; TRBD2 agrees at 15 bases. V lost 4 bases to trimming and J lost 5 bases; unmatched junction nucleotides: 10. Per the germline V gene, CDR1 is SGDLS and CDR2 is YYNGEE. The CDR3 has 17 amino acids.

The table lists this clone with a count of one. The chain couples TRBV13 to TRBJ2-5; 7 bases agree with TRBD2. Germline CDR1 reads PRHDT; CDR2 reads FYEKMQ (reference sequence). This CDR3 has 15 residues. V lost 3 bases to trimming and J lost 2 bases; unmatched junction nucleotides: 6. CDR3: CASSLAGGLQETQYF. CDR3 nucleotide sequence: TGTGCCAGCAGCTTGGCCGGGGGGTTGCAAGAGACCCAGTACTTC.

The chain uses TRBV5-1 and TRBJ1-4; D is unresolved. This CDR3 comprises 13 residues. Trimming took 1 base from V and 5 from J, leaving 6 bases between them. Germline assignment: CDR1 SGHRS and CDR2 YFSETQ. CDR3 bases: TGCGCCAGCAGCTTGCCGACAAATGAAAAACTGTTTTTT. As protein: CASSLPTNEKLFF. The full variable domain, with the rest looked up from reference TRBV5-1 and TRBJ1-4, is KAGVTQTPRYLIKTRGQQVTLSCSPISGHRSVSWYQQTPGQGLQFLFEYFSETQRNKGNFPGRFSGRQFSNSRSEMNVSTLELGDSALYLCASSLPTNEKLFFGSGTQLSVL.

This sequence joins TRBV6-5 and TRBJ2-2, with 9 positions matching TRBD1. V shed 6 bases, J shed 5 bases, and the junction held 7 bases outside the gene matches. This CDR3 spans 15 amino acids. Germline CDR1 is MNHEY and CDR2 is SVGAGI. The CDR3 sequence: CASSRDRALTGELFF. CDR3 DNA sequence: TGTGCCAGCAGCCGGGACAGGGCCCTAACCGGGGAGCTGTTTTTT.

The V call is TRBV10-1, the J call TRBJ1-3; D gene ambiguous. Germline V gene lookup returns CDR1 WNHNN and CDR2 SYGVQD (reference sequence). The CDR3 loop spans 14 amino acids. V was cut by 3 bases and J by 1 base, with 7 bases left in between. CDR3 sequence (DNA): TGCGCCAGCAGTGAAAGCAAATCTGGAAACACCATATATTTT. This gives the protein CASSESKSGNTIYF.

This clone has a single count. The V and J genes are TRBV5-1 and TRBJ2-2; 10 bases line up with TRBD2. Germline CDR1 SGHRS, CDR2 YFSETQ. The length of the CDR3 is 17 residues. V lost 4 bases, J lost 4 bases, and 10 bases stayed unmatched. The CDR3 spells CASSLTPSGGRTGELFF. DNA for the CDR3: TGCGCCAGCAGCCTAACCCCTAGCGGGGGCCGCACCGGGGAGCTGTTTTTT.

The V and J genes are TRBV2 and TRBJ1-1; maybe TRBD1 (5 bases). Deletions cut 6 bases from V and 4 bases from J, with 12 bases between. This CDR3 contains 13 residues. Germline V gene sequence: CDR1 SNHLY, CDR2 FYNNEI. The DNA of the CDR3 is TGTGCCAGCAGGTCCGGGGGTGGCACTGAAGCTTTCTTT. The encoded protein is CASRSGGGTEAFF.